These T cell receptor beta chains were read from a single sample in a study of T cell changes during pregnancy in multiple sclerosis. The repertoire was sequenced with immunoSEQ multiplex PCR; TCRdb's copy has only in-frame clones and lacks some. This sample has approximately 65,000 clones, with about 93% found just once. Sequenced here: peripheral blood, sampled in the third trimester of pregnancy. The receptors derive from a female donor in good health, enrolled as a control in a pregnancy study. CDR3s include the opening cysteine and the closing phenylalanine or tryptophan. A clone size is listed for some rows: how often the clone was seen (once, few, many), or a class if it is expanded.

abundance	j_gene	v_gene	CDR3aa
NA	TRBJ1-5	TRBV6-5	CASSRDQGESQPQHF
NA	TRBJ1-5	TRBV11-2	CASSLGTGGEPQHF
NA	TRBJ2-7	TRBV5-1	CASSFYSPPGEQYF
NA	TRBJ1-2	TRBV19	CASRTGTEVGYTF
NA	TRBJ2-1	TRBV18	CASSPLERGFNNEQFF
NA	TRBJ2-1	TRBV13	CASSSTGTGGVWAQFF
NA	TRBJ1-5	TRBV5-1	CASSLLGSSNQPQHF
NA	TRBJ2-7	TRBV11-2	CASDLIGDSLGGYEQYF
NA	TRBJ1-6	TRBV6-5	CASSYGQFINSPLHF
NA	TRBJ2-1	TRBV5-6	CASSTWGRLSYNEQFF
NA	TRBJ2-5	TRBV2	CASSLAGGFGETQYF
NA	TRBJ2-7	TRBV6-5	CASSSTNSYEQYF
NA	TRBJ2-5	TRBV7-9	CASSTALAGGWETQYF
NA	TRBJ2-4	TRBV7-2	CASSTPTGGNRDIQYF
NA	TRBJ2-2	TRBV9	CASSVVPGINTGELFF
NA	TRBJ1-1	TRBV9	CASSGQVNTEAFF
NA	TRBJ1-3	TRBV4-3	CASSQDSRQFNSGNTIYF
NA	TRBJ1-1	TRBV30	CASRRGSTEAFF
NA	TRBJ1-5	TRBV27	CASSLRGTGGNGNQPQHF
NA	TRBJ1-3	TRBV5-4	CASSLDRGAGNTIYF
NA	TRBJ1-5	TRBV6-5	CASSYNRNQPQHF
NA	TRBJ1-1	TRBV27	CASSLRRVGTEAFF
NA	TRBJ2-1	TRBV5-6	CASSFEEAAEQFF
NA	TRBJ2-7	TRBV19	CASSTRDRGSGEQYF
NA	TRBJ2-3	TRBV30	CAWSLAGGYTQYF
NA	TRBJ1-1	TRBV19	CASRDRDTEAFF
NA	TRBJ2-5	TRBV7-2	CASSSRQGAAETQYF
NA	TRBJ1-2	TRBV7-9	CASSLVGGVRGYTF
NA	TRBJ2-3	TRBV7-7	CASSLAGGDTQYF
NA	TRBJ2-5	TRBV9	CASSVTPISGGETQYF
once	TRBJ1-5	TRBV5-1	CASSPGDNQPQHF
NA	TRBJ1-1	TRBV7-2	CASSLIPGNTEAFF
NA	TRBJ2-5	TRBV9	CASSVSGGQETQYF
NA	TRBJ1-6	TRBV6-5	CASREVTSPLHF
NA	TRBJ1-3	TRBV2	CASSEPRTAGAGNTIYF
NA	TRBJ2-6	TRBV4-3	CASSRGQTSGANVLTF
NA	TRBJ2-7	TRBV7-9	CASSPTGASYEQYF
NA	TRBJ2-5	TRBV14	CASSARETQYF
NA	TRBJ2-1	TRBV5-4	CASSLALAGGINEQFF
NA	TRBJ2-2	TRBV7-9	CASSQGQTRDTGELFF
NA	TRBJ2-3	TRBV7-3	CASSISTGTRWYF
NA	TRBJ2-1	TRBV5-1	CASSRTVNEQFF
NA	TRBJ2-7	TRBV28	CASSPNDREFYEQYF
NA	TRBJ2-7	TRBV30	CAWSWGGDYEQYF
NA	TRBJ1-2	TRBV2	CASSEGFGEGGGYTF
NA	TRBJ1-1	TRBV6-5	CASSYRGTGVNTEAFF
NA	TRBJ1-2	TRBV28	CASGRDRGYTF
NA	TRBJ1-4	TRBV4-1	CASSQWRGEKLFF
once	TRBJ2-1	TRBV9	CASSVKAAGTGMYEQFF
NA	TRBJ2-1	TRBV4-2	CASSHNSGGALKGRWHEQFF
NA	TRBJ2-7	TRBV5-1	CASSTWEAGRGSYEQYF
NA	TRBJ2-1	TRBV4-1	CASSPGVGGAYNEQFF
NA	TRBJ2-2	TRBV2	CASRGTLNTGELFF
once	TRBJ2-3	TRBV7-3	CASSLSPQRGGGTDTQYF
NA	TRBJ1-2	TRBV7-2	CASTQTVTGFYGYTF
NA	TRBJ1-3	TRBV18	CASSENTIYF
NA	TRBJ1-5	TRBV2	CASRGGQGRGGQPQHF
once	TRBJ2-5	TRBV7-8	CASSLVMGAKETQYF
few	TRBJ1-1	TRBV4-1	CASRGQNTEAFF
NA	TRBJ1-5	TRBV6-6	CASSRQTAVPQPQHF